Reported below is one TCR beta chain. Antigen: not known. The data belong to a study of T cell responses to AZD1222 COVID-19 vaccine. Notes on the study in general: Samples come after the peak T cell response, not at day 14. Seropositive at baseline were only a handful of AZD1222 recipients. A reported finding is that nearly half of spike-specific TCRs target unmutated variant regions. Clonal diversity was possibly underestimated; the donors were predominantly white British and more often female.

The CDR3 covers 13 residues. The germline CDR1 and CDR2 sequences are SGHVS and FQNEAQ. The J segment lost 7 bases and the V segment lost 6 bases, leaving 4 bases of the junction unmatched. This table comes from immunoSEQ multiplex PCR, and its TCRdb copy is limited to in-frame clones, with some not included. The profile shows about 120,000 clones, roughly 87% of them singletons. This sequence was found in an adult who received the AZD1222 COVID-19 vaccine. Sample: peripheral blood, taken 28 days after the second AZD1222 dose. The chain is built from TRBV7-8 and TRBJ1-1, with 11 bases that match TRBD1. The CDR3 reads CASSVGQGVEAFF. CDR3 bases: TGTGCCAGCAGTGTGGGACAGGGGGTTGAAGCTTTCTTT.